The 3 T cell receptor beta chains below all came from one sample that was sequenced in a study of OX40 agonist ivuxolimab in advanced cancers. Some clones are missing from TCRdb's copy, which holds only in-frame ones; the method was immunoSEQ multiplex PCR. The sample includes about 77,000 clones, roughly 84% seen only once; the top ten take 5.5% to 8%. The source material was CD4+ or CD8+ T cells sorted from blood, sampled in a trial of the OX40 agonist ivuxolimab. The origin of the receptors is an adult with an advanced solid tumor such as melanoma, head and neck, liver or kidney cancer.

A single count supports this clone. CDR3 in DNA: TGTGCCTGGAGTATAAGTTCCTCTGGAAACACCATATATTTT. This encodes CAWSISSSGNTIYF. This chain links TRBV30 with TRBJ1-3; the D is unclear. CDR1 GTSNPN and CDR2 SVGIG come from the germline V gene (reference sequence). The CDR3 totals 14 residues. Between the trimmed V and J ends, which lost 2 bases and 0 bases, there was a span of 8 bases.

This clone was seen once. The chain couples TRBV7-3 to TRBJ2-3; D may be TRBD1 (5 bases). Germline V lookup: CDR1 SGHTA, CDR2 FQGTGA. V lost 5 bases and J lost 1, with 10 bases in between. The CDR3 covers 14 residues. CDR3 region: CASSPTGGTDTQYF. DNA of the CDR3: TGTGCCAGCAGCCCCACAGGAGGCACAGATACGCAGTATTTT.

The rearrangement uses TRBV27 and TRBJ2-5; 12 bases map to TRBD2. V trimming: 2 bases; J trimming: 4 bases; junction bases outside the gene matches: 5. Germline V CDR1 and CDR2: MNHEY, SMNVEV (reference sequence). The CDR3 has 16 amino acids. CDR3: CASSLHRTSGAETQYF. CDR3 bases: TGTGCCAGCAGTTTACACCGGACTAGCGGGGCAGAGACCCAGTACTTC.